The sequence of this T cell receptor beta chain was determined in a study of prognosis after radiotherapy for stage I lung cancer. CDR1 MNHEY and CDR2 SMNVEV come from the germline V gene (reference sequence). The CDR3 runs to 16 residues. Trimming shortened V by 3 bases and J by 0 bases, and 12 bases separated the two germline ends. Genomic DNA was the source, and TCR beta CDR3 was amplified from it by two-round multiplex PCR. Primers (each specific to one TRBV or TRBJ gene) were used in first-round PCR. TCRdb reprocessed the multiplex PCR reads with MiXCR, giving one entry per CDR3 protein. The data show about 16,000 distinct CDR3 sequences, with around 31% seen just once and approximately 25% held by the top ten. For each of two time points, a six-milliliter draw of peripheral blood was taken. This clonotype was detected ten times or more.

The rearrangement joins TRBV27 to TRBJ1-5, with a possible D match to TRBD1 (5 bases). This receptor was identified in a donor of 50 years or more with non-small cell lung cancer. Material: PBMCs, obtained before or after stereotactic body radiation therapy (not recorded which). The CDR3 sequence: CASSLGTDGSNQPQHF. The CDR3 bases are TGTGCCAGCAGTTTGGGGACGGACGGTAGCAATCAGCCCCAGCATTTT.